Each of the 5 T cell receptor beta chains below was sequenced from the same sample in a study of tumour-infiltrating T cells in Burkitt lymphoma. Sequencing used immunoSEQ multiplex PCR; TCRdb keeps in-frame clones, though not all of them. The data hold some 1,400 clones, with roughly 12% observed a single time. The sequenced sample was tumor tissue. These receptor sequences come from a human donor with Burkitt lymphoma.

The V gene is TRBV5-6, the J gene TRBJ1-1, with no clear D. Trimming shortened V by 0 bases and J by 6 bases, and 9 bases separated the two germline ends. CDR3 length equals 13 residues. Per the germline V gene, CDR1 is SGHDT and CDR2 is YYEEEE. For the CDR3, the DNA is TGTGCCAGCAGCTTGGACAGATTATCTGAAGCTTTCTTT. Its protein is CASSLDRLSEAFF.

This clone was seen a few times. The chain employs TRBV25-1 and TRBJ1-1; D is ambiguous. This CDR3 has 12 residues. The V and J ends lost 7 bases and 5 bases respectively, with 11 bases between them. Per germline, CDR1 MGHDK and CDR2 SYGVNS. The CDR3 here is CASIGEGTEAFF. The CDR3 DNA follows: TGTGCCAGCATAGGAGAGGGAACTGAAGCTTTCTTT.

This clone was found a few times. V and J are TRBV7-3 and TRBJ2-5; D not resolved. The germline V gene encodes CDR1 SGHTA and CDR2 FQGTGA. Trimming pared 5 bases from V and 4 bases from J, leaving 11 bases between. The CDR3 spans 13 residues. For the CDR3, the DNA is TGTGCCAGCAGCCTCGGACGGTCAGAGACCCAGTACTTC. Protein sequence: CASSLGRSETQYF.

The chain uses TRBV19 and TRBJ1-6; D uncertain. The CDR3 runs to 13 residues. V lost 6 bases and J 7 bases, leaving 10 bases between the germline ends. The germline CDR1 and CDR2 sequences are LNHDA and SQIVND (reference sequence). The CDR3 DNA reads TGTGCCAGTAGAGGCCCCGTGAATTCACCCCTCCACTTT. Its translation is CASRGPVNSPLHF.

This chain joins TRBV7-2 and TRBJ1-4; D unclear. Between the trimmed V and J ends, which lost 1 base and 7 bases, there was a span of 13 bases. Germline V gene sequence: CDR1 SGHTA, CDR2 FQGNSA. The CDR3 length is 15 residues. The CDR3 protein is CASSLDGSVGEKLFF. The DNA of the CDR3 is TGTGCCAGCAGCTTAGATGGGTCTGTGGGTGAAAAACTGTTTTTT. Full variable domain (outside the CDR3, taken from reference TRBV7-2 and TRBJ1-4): GAGVSQSPSNKVTEKGKDVELRCDPISGHTALYWYRQSLGQGLEFLIYFQGNSAPDKSGLPSDRFSAERTGGSVSTLTIQRTQQEDSAVYLCASSLDGSVGEKLFFGSGTQLSVL.